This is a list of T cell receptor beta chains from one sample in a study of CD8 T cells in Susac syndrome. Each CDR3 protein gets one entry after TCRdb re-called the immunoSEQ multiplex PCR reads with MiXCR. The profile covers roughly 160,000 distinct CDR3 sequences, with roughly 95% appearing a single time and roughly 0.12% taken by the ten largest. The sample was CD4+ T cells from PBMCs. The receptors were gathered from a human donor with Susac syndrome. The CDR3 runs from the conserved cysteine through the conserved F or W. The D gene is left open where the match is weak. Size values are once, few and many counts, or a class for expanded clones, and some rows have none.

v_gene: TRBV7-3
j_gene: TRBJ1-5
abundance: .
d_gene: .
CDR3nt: TGTGCCAACCTAGTACCTTATAGCAATCAGCCCCAGCATTTT
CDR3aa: CANLVPYSNQPQHF

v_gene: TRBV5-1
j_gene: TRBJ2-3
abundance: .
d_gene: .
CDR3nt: TGCGCCAGCAGCTTGAGCACGGGCGGCTACACAGATACGCAGTATTTT
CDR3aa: CASSLSTGGYTDTQYF

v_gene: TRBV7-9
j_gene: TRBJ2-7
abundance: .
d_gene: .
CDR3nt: TGTGCCAGCAGCCGCTTGGGAGACCGCTCCTACGAGCAGTACTTC
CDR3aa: CASSRLGDRSYEQYF

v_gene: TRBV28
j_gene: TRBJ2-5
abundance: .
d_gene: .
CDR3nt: TGTGCCAGCAGTTTGCCAGAGTTGTACCAAGAGACCCAGTACTTC
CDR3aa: CASSLPELYQETQYF

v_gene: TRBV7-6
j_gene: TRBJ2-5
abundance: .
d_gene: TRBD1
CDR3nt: TGTGCCAGCAGCTTACGGACAGGGTCGGGAGAGACCCAGTACTTC
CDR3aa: CASSLRTGSGETQYF

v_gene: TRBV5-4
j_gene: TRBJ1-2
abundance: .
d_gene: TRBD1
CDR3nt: TGTGCCAGCAGCTTGGTGTTAGGACAGGGGACTGGCTACACCTTC
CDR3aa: CASSLVLGQGTGYTF

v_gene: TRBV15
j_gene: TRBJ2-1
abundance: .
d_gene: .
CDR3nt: TGTGCCACCAGCAGAGATTTGGTTAGCGATGAGCAGTTCTTC
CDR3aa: CATSRDLVSDEQFF

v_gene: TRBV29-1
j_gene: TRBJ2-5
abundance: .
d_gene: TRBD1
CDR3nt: TGCAGCGTGACAGGGGGCGGCGAGACCCAGTACTTC
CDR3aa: CSVTGGGETQYF

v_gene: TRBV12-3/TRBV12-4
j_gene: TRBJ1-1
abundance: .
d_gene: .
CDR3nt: TGTGCCAGCAGTTTAGGCGGTGGCGGACAAGCTTTCTTT
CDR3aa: CASSLGGGGQAFF

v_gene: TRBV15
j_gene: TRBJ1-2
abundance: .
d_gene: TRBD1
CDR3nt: TGTGCCACCAGCAGAGATCGAGGGGGCGTAGACTATGGCTACACCTTC
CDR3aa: CATSRDRGGVDYGYTF

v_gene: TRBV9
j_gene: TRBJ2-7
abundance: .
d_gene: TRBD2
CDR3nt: TGTGCCAGCAGTTTACATGCGGGGGTAAGCTCCTACGAGCAGTACTTC
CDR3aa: CASSLHAGVSSYEQYF

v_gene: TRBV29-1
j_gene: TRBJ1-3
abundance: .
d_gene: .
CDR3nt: TGCAGCGTTGAACGTCAGTCGGGAAACACCATATATTTT
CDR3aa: CSVERQSGNTIYF

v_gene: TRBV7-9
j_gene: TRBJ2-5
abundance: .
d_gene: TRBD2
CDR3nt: TGTGCCAGCAGCTTGGCTGGGGGACTAGACGGGACCCAGTACTTC
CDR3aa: CASSLAGGLDGTQYF

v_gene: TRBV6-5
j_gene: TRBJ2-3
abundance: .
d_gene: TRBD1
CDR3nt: TGTGCCAGCAGTTACCACGACAGGGGTGGGACAGATACGCAGTATTTT
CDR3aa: CASSYHDRGGTDTQYF

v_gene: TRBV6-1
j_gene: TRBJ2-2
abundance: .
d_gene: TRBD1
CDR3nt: TGTGCCAGCACTCCCCGGACAGGGCACACCGGGGAGCTGTTTTTT
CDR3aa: CASTPRTGHTGELFF

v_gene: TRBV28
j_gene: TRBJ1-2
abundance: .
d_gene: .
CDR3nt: TGTGCCAGCAGTTTACGGACAGCTGGCTACACCTTC
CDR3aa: CASSLRTAGYTF

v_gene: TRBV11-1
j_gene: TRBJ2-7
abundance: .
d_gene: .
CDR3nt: TGTGCCAGCAGCCGGACAAAAGTCTACGAGCAGTACTTC
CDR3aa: CASSRTKVYEQYF

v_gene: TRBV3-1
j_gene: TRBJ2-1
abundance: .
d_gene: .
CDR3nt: TGTGCCAGCAGCCAAGATGCCAGGGGTTCCTACAATGAGCAGTTCTTC
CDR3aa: CASSQDARGSYNEQFF

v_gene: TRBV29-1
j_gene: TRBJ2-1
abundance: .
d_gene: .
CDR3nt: TGCAGCGCCCTGAGGGGGGTTGGATACAATGAGCAGTTCTTC
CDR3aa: CSALRGVGYNEQFF

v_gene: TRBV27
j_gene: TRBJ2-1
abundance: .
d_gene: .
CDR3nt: TGTGCCAGTAGTGATTTCGATGAGCAGTTCTTC
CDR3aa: CASSDFDEQFF

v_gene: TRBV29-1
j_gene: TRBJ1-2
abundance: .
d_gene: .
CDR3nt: TGCAGCGTTGATCGAGGTAACACCTATGGCTACACCTTC
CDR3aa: CSVDRGNTYGYTF

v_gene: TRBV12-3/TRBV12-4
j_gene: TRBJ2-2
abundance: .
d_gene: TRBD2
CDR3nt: TGTGCCAGCATCCTGGGTCTAGCGGGAATCGGGGAGCTGTTTTTT
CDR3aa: CASILGLAGIGELFF

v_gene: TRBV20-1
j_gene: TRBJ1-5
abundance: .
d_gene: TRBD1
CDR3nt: TGCAGTGCCCGGACAGGCGGGGGTAATCAGCCCCAGCATTTT
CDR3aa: CSARTGGGNQPQHF

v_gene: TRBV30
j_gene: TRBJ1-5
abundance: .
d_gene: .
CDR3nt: TGTGCCTGCGAGGTGGGGGGCGGACAGCCCCAGCATTTT
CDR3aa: CACEVGGGQPQHF

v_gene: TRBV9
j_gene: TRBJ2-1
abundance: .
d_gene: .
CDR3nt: TGTGCCAGCAGCGTAGGTCCGGGAGATGAGCAGTTCTTC
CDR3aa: CASSVGPGDEQFF

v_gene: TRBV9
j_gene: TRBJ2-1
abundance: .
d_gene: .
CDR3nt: TGTGCCAGCAGCGGATGGATTAGGGGTGACAATGAGCAGTTCTTC
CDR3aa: CASSGWIRGDNEQFF

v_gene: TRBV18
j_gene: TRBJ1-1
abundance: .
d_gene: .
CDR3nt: TGTGCCAGCTCACCACCCGGGGGAAGGAACACTGAAGCTTTCTTT
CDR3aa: CASSPPGGRNTEAFF

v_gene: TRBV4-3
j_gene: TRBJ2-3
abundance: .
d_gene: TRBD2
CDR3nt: TGCGCCAGCAGCCAAGTGTGGACTAGCGGGACCGTCACAGATACGCAGTATTTT
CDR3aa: CASSQVWTSGTVTDTQYF

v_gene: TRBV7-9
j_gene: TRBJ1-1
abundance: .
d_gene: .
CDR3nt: TGTGCCAGCAGCCACCTTCGGGGAGGATCTGAAGCTTTCTTT
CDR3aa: CASSHLRGGSEAFF

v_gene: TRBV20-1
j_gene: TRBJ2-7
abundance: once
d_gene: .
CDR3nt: TGCAGTGTAGTTAGCGGTGGCCACGAGCAGTACTTC
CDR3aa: CSVVSGGHEQYF

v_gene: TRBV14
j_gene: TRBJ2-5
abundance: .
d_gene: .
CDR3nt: TGTGCCAGCAGCAACTCCCGACAGGCGAAACAAGAGACCCAGTACTTC
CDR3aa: CASSNSRQAKQETQYF

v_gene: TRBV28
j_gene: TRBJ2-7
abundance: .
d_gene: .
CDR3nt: TGTGCCAGCAGCCCGGTGGTACAGTACGAGCAGTACTTC
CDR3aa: CASSPVVQYEQYF

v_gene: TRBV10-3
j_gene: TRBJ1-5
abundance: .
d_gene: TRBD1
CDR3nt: TGTGCCATCAGTGGAACAGGGGGTGACCAGCCCCAGCATTTT
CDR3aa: CAISGTGGDQPQHF

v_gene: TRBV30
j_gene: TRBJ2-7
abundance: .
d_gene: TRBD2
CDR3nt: TGTGCCTGGAGTGTACTCCCAGTTGCGGGAGGGTACGAGCAGTACTTC
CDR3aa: CAWSVLPVAGGYEQYF

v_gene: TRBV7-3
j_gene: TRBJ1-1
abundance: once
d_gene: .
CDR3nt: TGTGCCAGCAGCTTGGGCAGAACGAACACTGAAGCTTTCTTT
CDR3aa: CASSLGRTNTEAFF

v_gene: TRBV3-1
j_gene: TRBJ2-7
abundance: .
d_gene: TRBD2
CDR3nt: TGTGCCAGCAGCCAACAGGGAGCGGGAGGGATACTTGAGCAGTACTTC
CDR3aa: CASSQQGAGGILEQYF

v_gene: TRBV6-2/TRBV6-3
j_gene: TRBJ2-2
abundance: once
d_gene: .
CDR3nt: TGTGCCAGCACCGGGACAATGAACACCGGGGAGCTGTTTTTT
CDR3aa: CASTGTMNTGELFF

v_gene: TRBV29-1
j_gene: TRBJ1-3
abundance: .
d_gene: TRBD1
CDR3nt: TGCAGCGTTGCGAGTGGGACGACAGGGACAGGAAACACCATATATTTT
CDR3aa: CSVASGTTGTGNTIYF

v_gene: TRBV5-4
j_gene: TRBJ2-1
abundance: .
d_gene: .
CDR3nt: TGTGCCAGCAGCTTAGGGGCAGGACAAATCTACAATGAGCAGTTCTTC
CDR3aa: CASSLGAGQIYNEQFF

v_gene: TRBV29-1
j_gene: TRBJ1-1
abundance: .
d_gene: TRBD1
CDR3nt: TGCAGCGCGAGGACAGGGGAGACTGAAGCTTTCTTT
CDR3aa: CSARTGETEAFF

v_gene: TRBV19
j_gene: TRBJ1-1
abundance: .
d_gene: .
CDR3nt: TGTGCCAGTATCAGAGGGACACGCGGAGAGGCTTTCTTT
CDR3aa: CASIRGTRGEAFF

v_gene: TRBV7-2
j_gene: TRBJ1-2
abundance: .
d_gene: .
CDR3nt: TGTGCCAGCACCTCCGGGACCGATGGCTACACCTTC
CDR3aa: CASTSGTDGYTF

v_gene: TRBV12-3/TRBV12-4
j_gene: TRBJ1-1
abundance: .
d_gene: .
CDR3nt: TGTGCCAGCAGTTTATCGGGGGGTAGTGGCACTGAAGCTTTCTTT
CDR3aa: CASSLSGGSGTEAFF

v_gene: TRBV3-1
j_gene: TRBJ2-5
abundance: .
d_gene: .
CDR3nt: TGTGCCAGCAGACAGACAGTCCAAGAGACCCAGTACTTC
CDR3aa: CASRQTVQETQYF

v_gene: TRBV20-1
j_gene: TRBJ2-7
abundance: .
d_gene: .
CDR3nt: TGCAGTGCTAGGTGGTCCTTCGGCTCCTACGAGCAGTACTTC
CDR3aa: CSARWSFGSYEQYF

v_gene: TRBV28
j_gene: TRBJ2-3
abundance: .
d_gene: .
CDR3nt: TGTGCCAGCAGTCAAGGCGGGGCCACAGATACGCAGTATTTT
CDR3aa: CASSQGGATDTQYF

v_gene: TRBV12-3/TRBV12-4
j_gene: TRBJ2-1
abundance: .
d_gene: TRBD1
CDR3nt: TGTGCCAGCAGACGACAGGGGGCATCCTACAATGAGCAGTTCTTC
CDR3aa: CASRRQGASYNEQFF

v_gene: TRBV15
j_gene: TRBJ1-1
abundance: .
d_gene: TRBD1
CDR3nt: TGTGCCACCAGCAGGCAAGGGGGCATAGGCACTGAAGCTTTCTTT
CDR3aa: CATSRQGGIGTEAFF

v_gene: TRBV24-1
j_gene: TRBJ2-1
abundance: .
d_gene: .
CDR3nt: TGTGCCACCAGTGATTCCCCTCTGAGAAGGGGCAGAAATGAGCAGTTCTTC
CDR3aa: CATSDSPLRRGRNEQFF

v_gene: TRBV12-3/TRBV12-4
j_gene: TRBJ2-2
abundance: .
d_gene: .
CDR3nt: TGTGCCAGCAGTTTCGTTAGGGCGAGCACCGGGGAGCTGTTTTTT
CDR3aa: CASSFVRASTGELFF

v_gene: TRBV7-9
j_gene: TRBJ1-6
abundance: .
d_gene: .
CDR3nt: TGTGCCAGCAGAGCACGACAGTCGCTTAATTCACCCCTCCACTTT
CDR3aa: CASRARQSLNSPLHF

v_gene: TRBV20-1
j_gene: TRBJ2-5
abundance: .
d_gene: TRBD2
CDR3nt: TGCAGTGCCGTAGCGGGAACAGGCCTCCAACAGGCCCAGTACTTC
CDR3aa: CSAVAGTGLQQAQYF

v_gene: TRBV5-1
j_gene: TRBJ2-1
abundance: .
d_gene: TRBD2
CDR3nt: TGCGCCAGCAGCTCGGGACTAGCGGGGGTCAATGAGCAGTTCTTC
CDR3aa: CASSSGLAGVNEQFF

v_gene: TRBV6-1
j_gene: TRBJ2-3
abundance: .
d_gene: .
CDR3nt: TGTGCCAGCAGAGACAGCCCTACCGCAGATACGCAGTATTTT
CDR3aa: CASRDSPTADTQYF

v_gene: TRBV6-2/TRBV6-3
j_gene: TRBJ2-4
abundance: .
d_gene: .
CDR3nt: TGTGCCAGCAGTTACCGGGGGGCACTAGCCAAAAACATTCAGTACTTC
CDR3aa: CASSYRGALAKNIQYF

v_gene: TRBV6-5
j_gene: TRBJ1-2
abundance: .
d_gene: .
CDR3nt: TGTGCCAGCAGTTACTCGGTACGAGTACCGACAGCACCTAACTATGGCTACACCTTC
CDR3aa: CASSYSVRVPTAPNYGYTF

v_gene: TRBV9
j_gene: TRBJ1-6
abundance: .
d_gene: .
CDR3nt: TGTGCCAGCAGCGTAGGAACAGGAATTAATTCACCCCTCCACTTT
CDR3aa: CASSVGTGINSPLHF